Presented here are 20 T cell receptor beta chains from one specimen sequenced in a study of metastatic and nonmetastatic thyroid tumors. TCRdb re-called clones from the PCR reads using MiXCR. In the table there are tens of thousands of clones, roughly 15% of which are singletons. Patients underwent thyroid surgery, and none had received any treatment before it. The source material was blood. These TCRs come from a female donor with papillary thyroid cancer or a benign thyroid nodule (not recorded which). Some clones in this sample may be carry-over from other donors' samples.

The chain employs TRBV9 and TRBJ2-5; D is ambiguous. This CDR3 comprises 13 residues. Trimming took off 3 bases at V and 5 bases at J, with 11 bases between the two ends. Germline V lookup: CDR1 SGDLS, CDR2 YYNGEE. CDR3 sequence: CASSEGGSETQYF. DNA for the CDR3: TGTGCCAGCAGCGAGGGCGGATCGGAGACCCAGTACTTC.

There are many counts of this clone. The V and J genes are TRBV27 and TRBJ1-5, with D possibly being TRBD1 (6 bases). Germline assignment: CDR1 MNHEY and CDR2 SMNVEV (reference sequence). This CDR3 is 14 amino acids long. Trimming left V 2 bases short and J 5 bases short, with 10 bases between. The CDR3 loop reads CASSLRQGYQPQHF. As DNA, the CDR3 is TGTGCCAGCAGTTTAAGGCAGGGGTATCAGCCCCAGCATTTT.

This chain connects TRBV28 to TRBJ1-5, with TRBD1 matching over 12 bases. This CDR3 region has 18 residues. CDR1 and CDR2 (germline): MDHEN, SYDVKM. Losses at the gene ends were 5 bases for V and 6 bases for J; bases not matched to a gene: 14. The CDR3 sequence is CASSPISPGQGAGQPQHF. CDR3 nucleotides: TGTGCCAGCAGTCCGATTTCACCGGGACAGGGGGCGGGTCAGCCCCAGCATTTT. The full variable domain, with the rest looked up from reference TRBV28 and TRBJ1-5, is DVKVTQSSRYLVKRTGEKVFLECVQDMDHENMFWYRQDPGLGLRLIYFSYDVKMKEKGDIPEGYSVSREKKERFSLILESASTNQTSMYLCASSPISPGQGAGQPQHFGDGTRLSIL.

This clone is judged medium-sized. J is TRBJ2-6 and V is TRBV6-5; either TRBD1 or TRBD2 may fit D (5 bases each). Germline V gene lookup returns CDR1 MNHEY and CDR2 SVGAGI. V lost 0 bases, J lost 4 bases, and 10 bases lay in between. This CDR3 is built from 16 residues. CDR3 sequence reads: CASSYSAGAGANVLTF. The CDR3 coding sequence is TGTGCCAGCAGTTACTCGGCCGGGGCGGGGGCCAACGTCCTGACTTTC.

The V and J genes are TRBV7-2 and TRBJ1-2; TRBD1 is a possible D gene (5 bases). Germline loops: CDR1 SGHTA, CDR2 FQGNSA. The CDR3 consists of 14 residues. The V end was cut by 1 base, the J end by 1 base, with 7 bases between. The CDR3 protein is CASSLGQGNYGYTF. CDR3 in DNA: TGTGCCAGCAGCTTAGGGCAGGGTAACTATGGCTACACCTTC.

At least ten counts were recorded for this clone. J is TRBJ1-1 and V is TRBV6-1; D call uncertain. The CDR3 spans 13 residues. V lost 7 bases to trimming and J lost 0 bases, with 9 bases between them. Germline loops: CDR1 MNHNS, CDR2 SASEGT. This CDR3 reads CASIPDLNTEAFF. DNA of the CDR3: TGTGCCAGCATTCCAGACTTGAACACTGAAGCTTTCTTT.

This clone was seen a handful of times. The chain has TRBV18 and TRBJ2-1, with a tentative D call TRBD2 (7 bases). CDR3 length: 15 amino acids. Trimming left V 1 base short and J 4 bases short, with 11 bases between. Germline CDR1 and CDR2: KGHSH and LQKENI. The CDR3 sequence is CASSPQGGDYNEQFF. The CDR3, as DNA: TGTGCCAGCTCACCACAGGGGGGGGATTACAATGAGCAGTTCTTC. Full variable domain (remainder filled in from reference TRBV18 and TRBJ2-1): NAGVMQNPRHLVRRRGQEARLRCSPMKGHSHVYWYRQLPEEGLKFMVYLQKENIIDESGMPKERFSAEFPKEGPSILRIQQVVRGDSAAYFCASSPQGGDYNEQFFGPGTRLTVL.

This clone was seen at least ten times. This clone may be a read error of a much larger clone one base away. The chain carries TRBV6-1 and TRBJ1-1; D unclear. The germline V and J ends were trimmed by 8 bases and 1 base, with 14 bases remaining between them. The CDR3 has 14 residues. CDR1 is MNHNS, CDR2 SASEGT, per germline. The CDR3 loop is CASRMAWGNTEAFF. For the CDR3, the DNA is TGTGCCAGCCGTATGGCTTGGGGGAACACTGAAGCTTTCTTT.

This clone was seen many times. The chain links TRBV10-2 to TRBJ2-3; the match to TRBD2 covers 11 bases. V lost 10 bases, J lost 2 bases, and 8 bases stayed unmatched. The CDR3 is 15 residues long. Germline V lookup: CDR1 WSHSY, CDR2 SAAADI. The chain's CDR3 is CATSTSGSNTDTQYF. CDR3 in DNA: TGCGCCACCTCTACTAGCGGGAGTAACACAGATACGCAGTATTTT.

This clone has ten or more counts. The V and J genes are TRBV5-6 and TRBJ1-1, with no clear D. With 4 bases removed from V and 8 bases from J, the gap between germline ends came to 12 bases. This CDR3 comprises 12 residues. Germline lookup yields CDR1 SGHDT and CDR2 YYEEEE. CDR3 sequence: CASSLATSEAFF. In DNA, the CDR3 is TGTGCCAGCAGCCTCGCTACTTCGGAAGCTTTCTTT. Full variable domain (outside the CDR3, taken from reference TRBV5-6 and TRBJ1-1): DAGVTQSPTHLIKTRGQQVTLRCSPKSGHDTVSWYQQALGQGPQFIFQYYEEEERQRGNFPDRFSGHQFPNYSSELNVNALLLGDSALYLCASSLATSEAFFGQGTRLTVV.

This clone has just a few counts. A read error may produce the germline difference seen at one junction end. V usage is TRBV12-3 or TRBV12-4 and J usage is TRBJ2-3; TRBD2 matches at 10 bases. The CDR3 sequence is 16 residues long. The CDR3 nucleotides are TGTGTCAGCAGCCTGGGACTAGCGACAACCACAGATACGCAGTATTTT. Amino acids: CVSSLGLATTTDTQYF.

The V gene is TRBV20-1, the J gene TRBJ2-3; D is uncertain. Between the trimmed V and J ends, which lost 5 bases and 2 bases, there was a span of 14 bases. Germline V gene sequence: CDR1 DFQATT, CDR2 SNEGSKA (reference sequence). The CDR3 runs 14 residues. CDR3 DNA sequence: TGCAGTGCTCCAGGCGAACAGAACACAGATACGCAGTATTTT. This sequence encodes CSAPGEQNTDTQYF.

This clone was picked up many times. The gene calls are TRBV10-1 and TRBJ2-1, with TRBD2 matching 8 bases. The V gene end was trimmed by 2 bases and the J gene end by 6 bases; junction bases not matched to a gene: 3. This CDR3 comprises 14 residues. Germline V lookup: CDR1 WNHNN, CDR2 SYGVQD (reference sequence). This chain's CDR3 is CASSEGTRLNEQFF. The CDR3 DNA reads as TGCGCCAGCAGTGAGGGGACTAGGCTCAATGAGCAGTTCTTC.

This clone has ten or more counts. The chain is built from TRBV19 and TRBJ2-5; TRBD2 matches 8 bases. Trimming cost V 3 bases and J 5 bases; bases outside gene matches: 2. The V gene's germline CDR1 is LNHDA and CDR2 SQIVND (reference sequence). The CDR3 runs 13 residues. The CDR3 spells CASSIREGETQYF. The CDR3 bases are TGTGCCAGTAGTATTCGGGAGGGGGAGACCCAGTACTTC.

About this clone: A much larger clone differs by one base, so this may be a read error. The J gene is TRBJ2-2, the V gene TRBV3-1; 7 nucleotides align to TRBD2. Germline V gives CDR1 LGHDT, CDR2 YNNKEL (reference sequence). The CDR3 length is 18 residues. CDR3 nucleotides: TGTGCCAACAGCTCAATGGGCCGTGCGGGGGCGAACACCGGGGAGCTGTTTTTT. This translates into CANSSMGRAGANTGELFF.

This clone was counted ten times or more. The CDR3 region is CASSEIGVLYTF. The CDR3 region has the DNA TGCGCCAGCAGTGAGATAGGGGTTCTCTACACCTTC. The rearrangement links TRBV10-2 to TRBJ1-2; D possibly corresponds to TRBD1 (5 bases). V lost 2 bases, J lost 10 bases, and 11 bases lay in between. This CDR3 contains 12 residues. The germline CDR1 and CDR2 sequences are WSHSY and SAAADI.

This clone was seen a handful of times. The chain combines TRBV5-1 with TRBJ2-1; TRBD2 aligns across 8 bases. In germline, CDR1 is SGHRS, CDR2 YFSETQ. The CDR3 is 17 amino acids. J lost 3 bases, V lost 0 bases, and 8 bases had no gene match. The CDR3 DNA reads as TGCGCCAGCAGCTTGGCCCCCGGGAGCGGGGGCTACAATGAGCAGTTCTTC. It yields the protein CASSLAPGSGGYNEQFF.

This clone was seen a few times. It may be a read error: a sequence one base away is much more abundant. The V and J genes are TRBV28 and TRBJ2-3, with D perhaps matching TRBD2 (6 bases). Trimming shortened V by 7 bases and J by 4 bases, and 15 bases separated the two germline ends. Germline CDR1 and CDR2: MDHEN and SYDVKM. This CDR3 spans 14 amino acids. The CDR3 here is CASMGEVVADTQYF. In DNA, the CDR3 is TGTGCCAGCATGGGGGAGGTCGTGGCAGATACGCAGTATTTT.

This clone was recorded many times. The chain is built from TRBV6-1 and TRBJ1-4; no reliable D call. CDR3 length: 13 residues. Per the germline V gene, CDR1 is MNHNS and CDR2 is SASEGT. The V gene lost 6 bases and the J gene lost 4 bases, with 9 bases spanning the gap. The CDR3 DNA follows: TGTGCCAGCAGCGGCCCGAGTAATGAAAAACTGTTTTTT. This translates into CASSGPSNEKLFF.

This chain links TRBV5-1 with TRBJ2-7; 13 bases match TRBD2. Germline lookup yields CDR1 SGHRS and CDR2 YFSETQ. The CDR3 contains 15 residues. Unmatched junction bases numbered 6, after V lost 4 bases and J lost 5 bases. Here the CDR3 reads CASSLIGLAGDEQYF. In DNA, the CDR3 is TGCGCCAGCAGCCTGATCGGACTAGCGGGAGACGAGCAGTACTTC.